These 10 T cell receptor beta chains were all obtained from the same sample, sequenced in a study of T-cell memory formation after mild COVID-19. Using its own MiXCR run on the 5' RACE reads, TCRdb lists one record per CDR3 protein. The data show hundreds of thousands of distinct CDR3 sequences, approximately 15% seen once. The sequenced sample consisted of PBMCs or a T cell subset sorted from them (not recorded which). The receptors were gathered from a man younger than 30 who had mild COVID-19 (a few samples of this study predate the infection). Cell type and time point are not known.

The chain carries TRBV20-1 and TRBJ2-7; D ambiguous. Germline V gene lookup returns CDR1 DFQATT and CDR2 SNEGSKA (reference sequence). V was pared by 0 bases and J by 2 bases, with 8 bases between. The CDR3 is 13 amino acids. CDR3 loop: CSAREPTAYEQYF. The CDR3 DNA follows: TGCAGTGCTAGAGAGCCCACCGCCTACGAGCAGTACTTC.

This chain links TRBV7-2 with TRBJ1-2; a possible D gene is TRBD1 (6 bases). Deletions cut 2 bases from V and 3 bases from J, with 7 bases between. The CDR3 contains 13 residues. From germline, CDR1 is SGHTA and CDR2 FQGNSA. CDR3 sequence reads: CASSLHRDYGYTF. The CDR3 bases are TGTGCCAGCAGCTTACACAGGGACTATGGCTACACCTTC.

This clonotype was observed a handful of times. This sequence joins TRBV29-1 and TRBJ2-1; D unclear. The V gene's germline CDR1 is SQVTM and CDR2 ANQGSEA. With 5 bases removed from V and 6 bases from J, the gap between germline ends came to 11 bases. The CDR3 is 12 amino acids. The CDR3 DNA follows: TGCAGCGTTAACGAGTTAGCCAATGAGCAGTTCTTC. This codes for CSVNELANEQFF.

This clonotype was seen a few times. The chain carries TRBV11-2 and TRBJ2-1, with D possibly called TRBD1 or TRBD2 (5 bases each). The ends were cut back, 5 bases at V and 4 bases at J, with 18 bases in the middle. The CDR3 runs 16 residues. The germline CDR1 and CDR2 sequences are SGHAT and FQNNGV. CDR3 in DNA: TGTGCCAGCAGCGAGGGGCACGGGTGGGGGTACAATGAGCAGTTCTTC. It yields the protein CASSEGHGWGYNEQFF.

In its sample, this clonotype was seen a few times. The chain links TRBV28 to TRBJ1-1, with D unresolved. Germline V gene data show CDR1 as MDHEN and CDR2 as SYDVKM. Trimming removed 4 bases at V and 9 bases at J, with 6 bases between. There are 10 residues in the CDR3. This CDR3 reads CASSSSKAFF. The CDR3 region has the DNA TGTGCCAGCAGTTCCAGCAAAGCTTTCTTT.

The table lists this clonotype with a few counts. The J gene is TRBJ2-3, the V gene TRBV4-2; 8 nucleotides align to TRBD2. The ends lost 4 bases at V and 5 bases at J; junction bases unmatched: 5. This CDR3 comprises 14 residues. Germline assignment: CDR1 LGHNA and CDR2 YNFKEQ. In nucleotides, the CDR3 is TGTGCCAGCAGCCGGGGTCTAGCGGGAGATACGCAGTATTTT. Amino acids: CASSRGLAGDTQYF.

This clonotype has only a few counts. CDR3 sequence reads: CASSLGLAGQTQYF. The CDR3 DNA reads as TGCGCCAGCAGCTTGGGGTTAGCTGGACAGACCCAGTACTTC. This chain joins TRBV5-1 and TRBJ2-5; D uncertain. V lost 0 bases and J lost 6, with 12 bases in between. From germline, CDR1 is SGHRS and CDR2 YFSETQ. The length of the CDR3 is 14 residues.

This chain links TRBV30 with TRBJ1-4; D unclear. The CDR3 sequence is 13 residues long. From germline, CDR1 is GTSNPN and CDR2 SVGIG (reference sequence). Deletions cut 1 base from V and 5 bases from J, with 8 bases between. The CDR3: CAWSGAENEKLFF. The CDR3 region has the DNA TGTGCCTGGAGTGGGGCAGAGAATGAAAAACTGTTTTTT.

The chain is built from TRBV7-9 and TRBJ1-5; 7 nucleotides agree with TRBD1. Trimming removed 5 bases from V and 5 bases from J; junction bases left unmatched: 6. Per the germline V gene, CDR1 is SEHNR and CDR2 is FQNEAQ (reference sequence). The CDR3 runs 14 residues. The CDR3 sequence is CASSPDREDQPQHF. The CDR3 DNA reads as TGTGCCAGCAGCCCAGACAGGGAAGATCAGCCCCAGCATTTT.

The CDR3 DNA reads TGCGCCAGCAGCGTTAGCGGCGGTAGCGTAGAGACCCAGTACTTC. Translated, it gives CASSVSGGSVETQYF. The chain employs TRBV5-1 and TRBJ2-5; possible D gene TRBD2, 6 bases. The CDR3 has 15 amino acids. V lost 4 bases to trimming and J lost 4 bases, with 17 bases between them. Germline V lookup: CDR1 SGHRS, CDR2 YFSETQ.